These 28 T cell receptor beta chains were all obtained from the same sample, sequenced in a study of T-cell reconstitution after alpha-beta-depleted transplantation in children. As it was prepared, the TCRbeta library received unique molecular identifiers. In TCRdb, the PCR reads were re-called with MiXCR into one record per CDR3 protein. The sample has over 85,000 distinct CDR3 sequences, approximately 8% seen once. Material: PBMCs, obtained before TCRalphabeta/CD19-depleted stem cell transplant. These receptors were obtained from a boy aged 2 to 10 with acute lymphoblastic leukemia, due to receive a stem cell transplant.

The rearrangement links TRBV7-9 to TRBJ2-1; D possibly corresponds to TRBD2 (6 bases). Trimming removed 5 bases at V and 0 bases at J, with 14 bases between. Germline V gene sequence: CDR1 SEHNR, CDR2 FQNEAQ (reference sequence). The CDR3 covers 16 residues. The CDR3 is CASSALEGPSYNEQFF. The CDR3 region has the DNA TGTGCCAGCAGCGCTCTGGAGGGGCCCTCCTACAATGAGCAGTTCTTC.

This clonotype was counted ten times or more. This sequence joins TRBV5-1 and TRBJ2-5, with a tentative D call TRBD1 (6 bases). The V gene's germline CDR1 is SGHRS and CDR2 YFSETQ. Deletions cut 0 bases from V and 4 bases from J, with 16 bases between. This CDR3 comprises 16 residues. The CDR3 sequence is CASSLARLAGAETQYF. The CDR3 nucleotides read TGCGCCAGCAGCTTGGCCCGGCTAGCAGGGGCAGAGACCCAGTACTTC. Looking up the rest from reference TRBV5-1 and TRBJ2-5 gives the full variable domain: KAGVTQTPRYLIKTRGQQVTLSCSPISGHRSVSWYQQTPGQGLQFLFEYFSETQRNKGNFPGRFSGRQFSNSRSEMNVSTLELGDSALYLCASSLARLAGAETQYFGPGTRLLVL.

This clonotype is labeled medium-sized. The chain combines TRBV5-1 with TRBJ1-1; TRBD1 is a possible D gene (5 bases). Trimming removed 0 bases at V and 1 base at J, with 10 bases between. The germline CDR1 and CDR2 sequences are SGHRS and YFSETQ. The CDR3 covers 15 residues. The CDR3 DNA follows: TGCGCCAGCAGCTTGGAGGGACTCTGGAACACTGAAGCTTTCTTT. It yields the protein CASSLEGLWNTEAFF.

The chain uses TRBV2 and TRBJ2-7; 8 bases map to TRBD2. The V segment lost 4 bases and the J segment 3 bases; nucleotides outside the gene matches: 2. CDR1 and CDR2 from the germline V gene are SNHLY and FYNNEI. This CDR3 is built from 13 residues. The CDR3: CASSALAGYEQYF. CDR3 in DNA: TGTGCCAGCAGTGCCCTAGCGGGCTACGAGCAGTACTTC.

This clonotype was counted at least ten times. The chain has TRBV20-1 and TRBJ2-7, with 8 bases aligning to TRBD2. Germline V CDR1 and CDR2: DFQATT, SNEGSKA (reference sequence). With V trimmed by 3 bases and J by 2 bases, 9 bases remained unmatched. The CDR3 contains 15 residues. The CDR3: CSARAGGGLAYEQYF. CDR3 in DNA: TGCAGTGCTAGGGCCGGCGGGGGGCTGGCCTACGAGCAGTACTTC.

Many counts were recorded for this clonotype. V and J are TRBV15 and TRBJ2-3; TRBD1 is a possible D gene (5 bases). Germline values: CDR1 LNHNV, CDR2 YYDKDF (reference sequence). There are 15 residues in the CDR3. The V end was cut by 0 bases, the J end by 0 bases, with 7 bases between. Written as DNA, the CDR3 is TGTGCCACCAGCAGAGAGAAGGGGAGCACAGATACGCAGTATTTT. It codes for CATSREKGSTDTQYF.

This clonotype showed up many times. This chain joins TRBV10-3 and TRBJ2-1; 11 bases match TRBD2. Looked up from germline, CDR1 is ENHRY and CDR2 is SYGVKD. J was trimmed by 12 bases and V by 0 bases; bases with no gene match: 7. The CDR3 is 15 amino acids. For the CDR3, the DNA is TGTGCCATCAGTGAGTCGGGTAGCGGGGGGGCCAGGCAGTTCTTC. Residues: CAISESGSGGARQFF.

This clonotype was observed many times. The chain carries TRBV3-1 and TRBJ2-7; no clear D gene. The CDR3 loop spans 13 amino acids. Looked up from germline, CDR1 is LGHDT and CDR2 is YNNKEL (reference sequence). Between the trimmed V and J ends, which lost 1 base and 6 bases, there was a span of 10 bases. CDR3 region: CASSQVPWGEQYF. The CDR3 nucleotides are TGTGCCAGCAGCCAAGTCCCCTGGGGCGAGCAGTACTTC.

This clonotype has only a few counts. The gene calls are TRBV5-1 and TRBJ2-5; 14 bases line up with TRBD2. This CDR3 contains 15 residues. From germline, CDR1 is SGHRS and CDR2 YFSETQ. V lost 4 bases and J lost 4; bases outside the gene matches: 3. The CDR3 DNA reads TGCGCCAGCAGCCAAGGACTAGCGGGGGGAGAGACCCAGTACTTC. Translated: CASSQGLAGGETQYF.

This clonotype showed up just a few times. This chain connects TRBV20-1 to TRBJ2-5; D might be TRBD2 (6 bases). The CDR3 covers 12 residues. Germline CDR1 DFQATT, CDR2 SNEGSKA (reference sequence). V shed 3 bases and J shed 7 bases, with 12 bases lying between them. The CDR3 DNA sequence: TGCAGTGCTAGCTGGGGGGAAGTGACCCAGTACTTC. It yields the protein CSASWGEVTQYF.

This clonotype has just a few counts. The chain recombines TRBV5-1 with TRBJ2-7; no reliable D call. Germline-derived CDR1 and CDR2 are SGHRS and YFSETQ. V was trimmed by 4 bases and J by 0 bases, leaving 8 bases between them. The CDR3 consists of 13 residues. The CDR3, as DNA: TGCGCCAGCAGCGTTTCCAGCTCCTACGAGCAGTACTTC. Protein sequence: CASSVSSSYEQYF.

This clonotype came up a few times. The chain combines TRBV15 with TRBJ2-3, with TRBD2 matching over 11 bases. The CDR3 consists of 17 residues. Germline assignment: CDR1 LNHNV and CDR2 YYDKDF (reference sequence). V gave up 1 base and J gave up 6 bases; unmatched junction bases: 9. The CDR3 region is CATSRGLLSSGGDTQYF. As DNA, the CDR3 is TGTGCCACCAGCAGAGGCCTCCTCTCTAGCGGGGGGGATACGCAGTATTTT.

The V and J genes are TRBV18 and TRBJ2-3; 10 nucleotides align to TRBD2. Germline V gives CDR1 KGHSH, CDR2 LQKENI. With V trimmed by 1 base and J by 2 bases, 6 bases remained unmatched. CDR3 length: 17 amino acids. For the CDR3, the DNA is TGTGCCAGCTCACCACTTCTAGCGGGGGTCCCCACAGATACGCAGTATTTT. The encoded protein is CASSPLLAGVPTDTQYF.

The rearrangement joins TRBV28 to TRBJ2-7, with D maybe TRBD1 (6 bases). V gave up 3 bases and J gave up 2 bases, with 17 bases separating them. CDR1 and CDR2 (germline): MDHEN, SYDVKM. CDR3 length: 16 residues. The CDR3 coding sequence is TGTGCCAGCAGTTTTAGTACGGCAGGGGCTACCTACGAGCAGTACTTC. Protein sequence: CASSFSTAGATYEQYF.

The rearrangement joins TRBV6-1 to TRBJ1-2; D is perhaps TRBD1 (6 bases). Germline loops: CDR1 MNHNS, CDR2 SASEGT. V dropped 2 bases and J dropped 2 bases, with 12 bases sitting between them. This CDR3 has 15 amino acids. CDR3 amino acids: CASSENREVNYGYTF. The CDR3, as DNA: TGTGCCAGCAGTGAAAACAGGGAAGTCAACTATGGCTACACCTTC.

This clonotype was seen repeatedly, ten times or more. This rearrangement joins TRBV4-2 to TRBJ2-2; no reliable D call. Trimming pared 8 bases from V and 8 bases from J, leaving 15 bases between. The length of the CDR3 is 13 residues. The germline V gene encodes CDR1 LGHNA and CDR2 YNFKEQ. The CDR3 DNA sequence: TGTGCCAGCTCCCAAAGGCATCCGGGGGAGCTGTTTTTT. Residues: CASSQRHPGELFF.

This clonotype has only a few counts. The V and J genes are TRBV9 and TRBJ2-7; 7 bases fit TRBD2. After removal of 3 bases from V and 2 bases from J, the junction contained 8 bases not matched to a gene. Germline values: CDR1 SGDLS, CDR2 YYNGEE. The CDR3 extends over 15 amino acids. CDR3 loop: CASSENSGPAYEQYF. For the CDR3, the DNA is TGTGCCAGCAGCGAAAATAGCGGGCCCGCCTACGAGCAGTACTTC.

In regard to this clonotype: Here the CDR3 omits its conserved ending phenylalanine or tryptophan, so a read error is the likely source. The CDR3 DNA follows: TGTGCCAGCAGCTTCTCAGGTAACACTGAAGCTTTCTAT. This encodes CASSFSGNTEAFY. The gene calls are TRBV5-4 and TRBJ1-1; D ambiguous. The CDR3 length is 13 residues. Between the trimmed V and J ends, which lost 2 bases and 2 bases, there was a span of 7 bases. The V gene's germline CDR1 is SGHNT and CDR2 YYREEE (reference sequence).

V and J are TRBV5-1 and TRBJ1-4; D is unclear. The V gene lost 0 bases and the J gene lost 3 bases, with 12 bases spanning the gap. The CDR3 has 16 residues. Germline assignment: CDR1 SGHRS and CDR2 YFSETQ. The CDR3 spells CASSLGRVAANEKLFF. The CDR3 DNA reads as TGCGCCAGCAGCTTGGGTCGGGTTGCGGCTAATGAAAAACTGTTTTTT.

This clonotype was detected a few times. This rearrangement joins TRBV7-2 to TRBJ2-7, with 9 bases that match TRBD2. V shed 4 bases and J 4 bases; nucleotides not matched to a gene: 8. The germline V gene encodes CDR1 SGHTA and CDR2 FQGNSA. This CDR3 has 15 residues. Here the CDR3 DNA reads TGTGCCAGCAGCTCAGGACTAGCGAATAAATACGAGCAGTACTTC. Its translation: CASSSGLANKYEQYF.

This clonotype was counted ten times or more. The V gene is TRBV3-1, the J gene TRBJ1-1, with unresolved D. Trimming removed 0 bases from V and 2 bases from J, with 10 bases in between. CDR3 length: 15 amino acids. Germline loops: CDR1 LGHDT, CDR2 YNNKEL (reference sequence). The CDR3 protein is CASSQDVGINTEAFF. CDR3 bases: TGTGCCAGCAGCCAAGATGTGGGTATCAACACTGAAGCTTTCTTT.

This clonotype was observed many times. The chain combines TRBV9 with TRBJ2-1; D gene ambiguous. V gave up 0 bases and J gave up 5 bases, with 6 bases separating them. The CDR3 contains 13 residues. Germline V gives CDR1 SGDLS, CDR2 YYNGEE. In nucleotides, the CDR3 is TGTGCCAGCAGCGTAGTGGTGGACAATGAGCAGTTCTTC. Protein sequence: CASSVVVDNEQFF. The full variable domain, rest sourced from reference TRBV9 and TRBJ2-1, is DSGVTQTPKHLITATGQRVTLRCSPRSGDLSVYWYQQSLDQGLQFLIQYYNGEERAKGNILERFSAQQFPDLHSELNLSSLELGDSALYFCASSVVVDNEQFFGPGTRLTVL.

The chain carries TRBV27 and TRBJ2-1; TRBD1 agrees at 8 bases. Trimming removed 3 bases from V and 4 bases from J; junction bases left unmatched: 5. Germline V gene lookup returns CDR1 MNHEY and CDR2 SMNVEV (reference sequence). The length of the CDR3 is 15 residues. CDR3 sequence: CASSFLGQAYNEQFF. Written as DNA, the CDR3 is TGTGCCAGCAGTTTCTTGGGACAGGCGTACAATGAGCAGTTCTTC.

The rearrangement links TRBV28 to TRBJ2-7, with 9 bases fitting TRBD1. Germline loops: CDR1 MDHEN, CDR2 SYDVKM. The CDR3 spans 15 residues. Trimming at V came to 8 bases and at J to 2 bases, leaving 10 bases not matched to a gene. As DNA, the CDR3 is TGTGCCAGCTCTACCGCCGGGACAGGGACCTACGAGCAGTACTTC. This translates into CASSTAGTGTYEQYF. The full variable domain, its missing parts supplied by reference TRBV28 and TRBJ2-7, is DVKVTQSSRYLVKRTGEKVFLECVQDMDHENMFWYRQDPGLGLRLIYFSYDVKMKEKGDIPEGYSVSREKKERFSLILESASTNQTSMYLCASSTAGTGTYEQYFGPGTRLTVT.

The chain links TRBV20-1 to TRBJ2-1; D is uncertain. V was clipped by 0 bases and J by 1 base, with 7 bases between them. This CDR3 has 14 amino acids. Germline V gene data show CDR1 as DFQATT and CDR2 as SNEGSKA (reference sequence). The CDR3 is CSARDRVSYNEQFF. As DNA, the CDR3 is TGCAGTGCTAGAGATAGGGTGTCCTACAATGAGCAGTTCTTC.

In its sample, this clonotype was seen a few times. This sequence joins TRBV5-1 and TRBJ1-6; D unclear. This CDR3 region has 13 residues. V gave up 4 bases and J gave up 6 bases, with 8 bases separating them. Looked up from germline, CDR1 is SGHRS and CDR2 is YFSETQ. Here the CDR3 DNA reads TGCGCCAGCAGCACGGAGGGTAATTCACCCCTCCACTTT. The encoded protein is CASSTEGNSPLHF. The entire variable domain, with the rest obtained from reference TRBV5-1 and TRBJ1-6, is as follows: KAGVTQTPRYLIKTRGQQVTLSCSPISGHRSVSWYQQTPGQGLQFLFEYFSETQRNKGNFPGRFSGRQFSNSRSEMNVSTLELGDSALYLCASSTEGNSPLHFGNGTRLTVT.

The rearrangement uses TRBV20-1 and TRBJ1-1; 7 positions agree with TRBD1. Trimming at V came to 6 bases and at J to 11 bases, leaving 12 bases not matched to a gene. This CDR3 is 12 amino acids long. The germline V gene has CDR1 DFQATT and CDR2 SNEGSKA (reference sequence). The CDR3 bases are TGCAGTGCCGACTTAGACAGGGCGGTCGCTTTCTTT. It translates to CSADLDRAVAFF.

In this sample, this clonotype turned up a few times. The V gene is TRBV6-4, the J gene TRBJ2-1; 7 bases map to TRBD2. The junction had 16 bases not matched to a gene; V was cut back by 5 bases and J by 0 bases. Germline V gene sequence: CDR1 MRHNA, CDR2 SNTAGT. There are 19 residues in the CDR3. The CDR3 coding sequence is TGTGCCAGCAGTCAGTCCCGGGGCGGGGGATCGTTCTCCTACAATGAGCAGTTCTTC. This gives the protein CASSQSRGGGSFSYNEQFF.